Detailed here is one T cell receptor (beta chain). Its antigen is currently unknown. Clones were read by immunoSEQ multiplex PCR, and TCRdb kept only the in-frame ones, dropping some. Among 800,000 or so clones listed, 90% to 98% were seen once. The sample comes from a study of shared clonotypes between healthy human individuals. The study, taken as a whole, reports: Researchers sampled blood only, noting tissue repertoires likely differ.

Terminally differentiated effector memory CD45RA+ cells were left out of the naive CD8 fraction, which was CD45RO-negative and positively selected for CCR7. This CDR3 has 17 amino acids. Trimming at V came to 3 bases and at J to 5 bases, leaving 12 bases not matched to a gene. CDR1 and CDR2 from the germline V gene are SGHDT and YYEEEE. The receptor's source is a man younger than 40 in good health. This chain joins TRBV5-6 and TRBJ2-7; 12 bases line up with TRBD1. The source material was naive CD8+ T cells sorted from blood. The chain's CDR3 is CASSSESTGTGGDEQYF. The DNA of the CDR3 is TGTGCCAGCAGCTCGGAATCGACCGGGACAGGGGGCGACGAGCAGTACTTC.